One sample yielded the 31 T cell receptor beta chains listed below, sequenced in a study of neurological immune-mediated disorders. TCRdb itself ran the 5' RACE reads through MiXCR, one entry per CDR3 protein. Of 50,000 or so distinct CDR3 sequences in the sample, 3.6% were seen once. Sequencing used PBMCs. The receptors stem from a young man with multiple sclerosis.

This clonotype appeared many times. The chain uses TRBV20-1 and TRBJ2-5; D perhaps matches TRBD2 (5 bases). The CDR3 totals 15 residues. V dropped 2 bases and J dropped 3 bases, with 16 bases sitting between them. CDR1 is DFQATT and CDR2 is SNEGSKA in the germline V gene (reference sequence). CDR3 region: CSARRFGGREETQYF. In DNA form, the CDR3 reads TGCAGTGCTAGACGGTTCGGCGGGCGAGAAGAGACCCAGTACTTC.

This clonotype was counted many times. This chain links TRBV20-1 with TRBJ1-2, with TRBD1 matching 7 bases. Germline CDR1 reads DFQATT; CDR2 reads SNEGSKA (reference sequence). V was pared by 3 bases and J by 3 bases, with 4 bases of the junction left unmatched. The CDR3 is 13 amino acids. This chain's CDR3 is CSARTGMDYGYTF. The CDR3 DNA reads TGCAGTGCTAGGACAGGGATGGACTATGGCTACACCTTC.

This clonotype was recorded at least ten times. The gene calls are TRBV12-3 or TRBV12-4 and TRBJ1-2; D might be TRBD1 (6 bases). V dropped 3 bases and J dropped 7 bases, with 15 bases sitting between them. This CDR3 is 14 amino acids long. CDR3 residues: CASSFRQGIGGYTF. Written as DNA, the CDR3 is TGTGCCAGCAGTTTTCGTCAGGGGATTGGTGGCTACACCTTC.

This clonotype has at least ten counts. The chain employs TRBV15 and TRBJ2-7; D possibly uses TRBD1 or TRBD2 (6 bases each). The CDR3 sequence is 15 residues long. Germline V gene data show CDR1 as LNHNV and CDR2 as YYDKDF (reference sequence). V lost 8 bases, J lost 3 bases, and 20 bases lay in between. CDR3 in amino acids: CATDRGQGIFYEQYF. The CDR3 coding sequence is TGTGCCACCGACCGGGGGCAGGGAATTTTCTACGAGCAGTACTTC.

Comment on this clonotype: This sequence may be a read error, since a much larger clone differs from it by one base. CDR3: CANSLRGTFNEQFF. The CDR3 coding sequence is TGTGCCAACAGTTTGCGGGGAACCTTCAATGAGCAGTTCTTC. The chain couples TRBV28 to TRBJ2-1; maybe TRBD2 (6 bases). The CDR3 runs 14 residues. Germline CDR1 is MDHEN and CDR2 is SYDVKM.

This clonotype has ten or more counts. This sequence joins TRBV6-1 and TRBJ2-3; no definite D call. Germline V gene lookup returns CDR1 MNHNS and CDR2 SASEGT. The CDR3 runs to 12 residues. Trimming stripped 2 bases from V and 6 bases from J, with 6 bases between. The DNA of the CDR3 is TGTGCCAGCAGTGAAAACCGGGATACGCAGTATTTT. It encodes CASSENRDTQYF.

This clonotype was detected ten times or more. CDR3 amino acids: CASGEYNEQFF. In DNA form, the CDR3 reads TGTGCCAGCGGAGAGTACAATGAGCAGTTCTTC. The rearrangement links TRBV9 to TRBJ2-1; no definite D call. Germline CDR1 and CDR2: SGDLS and YYNGEE. There are 11 residues in the CDR3. Trimming left V 7 bases short and J 4 bases short, with 6 bases between.

By proportion, this clonotype is medium-sized (0.01 to 0.1%). V usage is TRBV24-1 and J usage is TRBJ2-2; D not certain. Trimming took off 3 bases at V and 3 bases at J, with 7 bases between the two ends. The CDR3 spans 14 residues. Germline assignment: CDR1 KGHDR and CDR2 SFDVKD. This CDR3 is CATSDLTDTGELFF. The CDR3 DNA reads TGTGCCACCAGTGATCTCACAGACACCGGGGAGCTGTTTTTT.

This clonotype was seen repeatedly, ten times or more. The chain joins TRBV5-1 to TRBJ2-1; a possible D gene is TRBD1 (6 bases). The V and J ends lost 0 bases and 9 bases respectively, with 16 bases between them. This CDR3 contains 15 residues. Germline CDR1 is SGHRS and CDR2 is YFSETQ. The CDR3 coding sequence is TGCGCCAGCAGCTTGGTCACAGGGTCGTATGCTGAGCAGTTCTTC. This gives the protein CASSLVTGSYAEQFF. Full variable domain (remainder filled in from reference TRBV5-1 and TRBJ2-1): KAGVTQTPRYLIKTRGQQVTLSCSPISGHRSVSWYQQTPGQGLQFLFEYFSETQRNKGNFPGRFSGRQFSNSRSEMNVSTLELGDSALYLCASSLVTGSYAEQFFGPGTRLTVL.

This clonotype came up many times. The V and J genes are TRBV6-5 and TRBJ2-7; D perhaps matches TRBD1 (5 bases). V was clipped by 0 bases and J by 1 base, with 10 bases between them. The CDR3 is made up of 15 amino acids. Looked up from germline, CDR1 is MNHEY and CDR2 is SVGAGI. The CDR3 loop is CASSYSDPGSYEQYF. The CDR3, as DNA: TGTGCCAGCAGTTACTCTGATCCAGGGTCCTACGAGCAGTACTTC.

This clonotype was seen more than once but under ten times. The junction shows a germline mismatch at one end, possibly a read error. This chain links TRBV5-1 with TRBJ1-5; weak D call: TRBD1 (5 bases). Germline CDR1 SGHRS, CDR2 YFSETQ. This CDR3 has 16 residues. The CDR3 DNA reads as TGCGCCAGCAGCTTGGCTGGGGGGAGTAGCAATCAGCCCCAGAATTTT. Encoded protein: CASSLAGGSSNQPQNF.

This clonotype has at least ten counts. The genes are TRBV24-1 and TRBJ1-1, with D perhaps matching TRBD1 (6 bases). The ends were cut back, 0 bases at V and 0 bases at J, with 13 bases in the middle. Per germline, CDR1 KGHDR and CDR2 SFDVKD. The CDR3 spans 17 residues. Here the CDR3 DNA reads TGTGCCACCAGTGATTTGTTGGGGGGCTTTATGAACACTGAAGCTTTCTTT. It is translated as CATSDLLGGFMNTEAFF.

Comment on this clonotype: The limits of the CDR3 on the DNA are not certain, so only TCRdb's listed CDR3 is given. CDR3 loop: CASSVGTGANQPQNF. This chain connects TRBV9 to TRBJ1-5; the D call in the table, TRBD1, was not verified against the DNA. The CDR3 sequence runs 15 residues, both termini included. Germline-derived CDR1 and CDR2 are SGDLS and YYNGEE.

This clonotype was found many times. The rearrangement uses TRBV27 and TRBJ2-3; D unclear. The V and J ends lost 8 bases and 2 bases respectively, with 11 bases between them. From germline, CDR1 is MNHEY and CDR2 SMNVEV (reference sequence). The length of the CDR3 is 13 residues. The CDR3 bases are TGTGCCAGCTCCCCGCGCGTCACAGATACGCAGTATTTT. This codes for CASSPRVTDTQYF.

This clonotype was counted at least ten times. This sequence joins TRBV6-6 and TRBJ1-1, with a possible D match to TRBD1 (5 bases). V was trimmed by 4 bases and J by 5 bases, leaving 17 bases between them. Germline V gives CDR1 MNHNY, CDR2 SVGAGI (reference sequence). This CDR3 comprises 15 residues. CDR3 amino acids: CASSSGDPSKTEAFF. Here the CDR3 DNA reads TGTGCCAGCAGTTCCGGGGACCCCTCGAAAACTGAAGCTTTCTTT.

This clonotype was picked up a small number of times. The DNA for the CDR3 is TGTGCCAGCTACTACCAGGGACCCTCTGGAAACACCATATATTTT. Its protein product is CASYYQGPSGNTIYF. J is TRBJ1-3 and V is TRBV18; D might be TRBD1 (5 bases). The germline V gene encodes CDR1 KGHSH and CDR2 LQKENI. The ends were cut back, 7 bases at V and 0 bases at J, with 13 bases in the middle. The CDR3 is made up of 15 amino acids. Full variable domain (remainder filled in from reference TRBV18 and TRBJ1-3): NAGVMQNPRHLVRRRGQEARLRCSPMKGHSHVYWYRQLPEEGLKFMVYLQKENIIDESGMPKERFSAEFPKEGPSILRIQQVVRGDSAAYFCASYYQGPSGNTIYFGEGSWLTVV.

This clonotype came up many times. The chain couples TRBV5-1 to TRBJ2-1; 9 positions match TRBD2. Germline loops: CDR1 SGHRS, CDR2 YFSETQ. The CDR3 has 16 residues. With 0 bases clipped from V and 8 bases from J, the junction kept 9 bases outside the gene matches. The CDR3 spells CASSLAGGRAPDEQFF. In DNA form, the CDR3 reads TGCGCCAGCAGCTTGGCCGGCGGGAGGGCCCCCGATGAGCAGTTCTTC.

This clonotype was detected ten times or more. The chain couples TRBV7-8 to TRBJ2-3; tentatively, D is TRBD1 or TRBD2 (7 bases each). Germline V gives CDR1 SGHVS, CDR2 FQNEAQ. V dropped 5 bases and J dropped 2 bases, with 14 bases sitting between them. The length of the CDR3 is 15 residues. CDR3 nucleotides: TGTGCCAGCAGCCAGCAGGGGGGGCTCACAGATACGCAGTATTTT. Translated, it gives CASSQQGGLTDTQYF.

This clonotype was observed at least ten times. The chain uses TRBV6-5 and TRBJ2-7; D gene ambiguous. The germline V gene encodes CDR1 MNHEY and CDR2 SVGAGI. Trimming cost V 0 bases and J 7 bases, with 10 bases left between them. The CDR3 consists of 13 residues. Written as DNA, the CDR3 is TGTGCCAGCAGTTACTCGCTCCAGGATGAGCAGTACTTC. Translation gives CASSYSLQDEQYF.

As to this clonotype: Possible read error: a much larger clone is one base away. The chain employs TRBV27 and TRBJ2-3; unclear D gene. The germline V and J ends were trimmed by 3 bases and 0 bases, with 4 bases remaining between them. In germline, CDR1 is MNHEY, CDR2 SMNVEV (reference sequence). The CDR3 runs to 13 residues. The CDR3 loop is CASSFMSTDTQYF. In DNA form, the CDR3 reads TGTGCCAGCAGTTTCATGAGCACAGATACGCAGTATTTT.

There are many counts of this clonotype. J is TRBJ1-1 and V is TRBV20-1, with D perhaps matching TRBD1 (5 bases). CDR3 length: 13 amino acids. V gave up 6 bases and J gave up 4 bases, with 15 bases separating them. Germline loops: CDR1 DFQATT, CDR2 SNEGSKA (reference sequence). The DNA for the CDR3 is TGCAGTGCGCGGGGGTTGGGGGTCACTGAAGCTTTCTTT. Translated, it gives CSARGLGVTEAFF.

This clonotype has at least ten counts. The rearrangement links TRBV3-1 to TRBJ2-5, with 7 bases lining up with TRBD2. The CDR3 totals 17 residues. Germline lookup yields CDR1 LGHDT and CDR2 YNNKEL (reference sequence). Germline trimming cut 7 bases from V and 3 bases from J; bases unmatched to any gene: 17. Here the CDR3 DNA reads TGTGCCAGCACCCACATCGGACTAGAATGGGGCAAAGAGACCCAGTACTTC. This sequence encodes CASTHIGLEWGKETQYF.

Many counts were recorded for this clonotype. The chain uses TRBV9 and TRBJ2-7; 7 bases match TRBD1. The CDR3 totals 16 residues. Germline CDR1 SGDLS, CDR2 YYNGEE. Trimming removed 0 bases from V and 2 bases from J; junction bases left unmatched: 8. This CDR3 reads CASSVDGRGTTYEQYF. DNA for the CDR3: TGTGCCAGCAGCGTAGACGGCAGGGGGACAACCTACGAGCAGTACTTC.

This clonotype was counted ten times or more. V usage is TRBV7-2 and J usage is TRBJ2-7, with 12 bases aligning to TRBD1. Germline V lookup: CDR1 SGHTA, CDR2 FQGNSA. The ends lost 4 bases at V and 4 bases at J; junction bases unmatched: 8. This CDR3 region has 16 residues. The CDR3 spells CASSYRGQGAVYEQYF. CDR3 nucleotide sequence: TGTGCCAGCAGCTATAGGGGACAGGGGGCAGTTTACGAGCAGTACTTC.

This clonotype appeared many times. The chain couples TRBV7-8 to TRBJ2-7, with a possible D match to TRBD1 (6 bases). CDR3 length equals 14 residues. V was shortened by 5 bases and J by 4 bases, with 15 bases between the two germline ends. Germline assignment: CDR1 SGHVS and CDR2 FQNEAQ. CDR3 coding DNA: TGTGCCAGCAGCCCGACGGTAGGGGGTTACGAGCAGTACTTC. It codes for CASSPTVGGYEQYF. The full variable domain, rest sourced from reference TRBV7-8 and TRBJ2-7, is GAGVSQSPRYKVAKRGQDVALRCDPISGHVSLFWYQQALGQGPEFLTYFQNEAQLDKSGLPSDRFFAERPEGSVSTLKIQRTQQEDSAVYLCASSPTVGGYEQYFGPGTRLTVT.

This clonotype was seen repeatedly, ten times or more. The chain couples TRBV11-2 to TRBJ2-1; TRBD2 aligns across 7 bases. This CDR3 has 12 residues. Trimming took 5 bases from V and 8 from J; bases not matched to a gene: 3. Germline V gene sequence: CDR1 SGHAT, CDR2 FQNNGV. DNA for the CDR3: TGTGCCAGCAGCAGCGGGACGGATGAGCAGTTCTTC. This translates into CASSSGTDEQFF.

This clonotype was counted many times. The chain links TRBV5-1 to TRBJ2-1, with a weak D call TRBD1 (6 bases). Trimming shortened V by 0 bases and J by 5 bases, and 12 bases separated the two germline ends. The CDR3 sequence is 15 residues long. Looked up from germline, CDR1 is SGHRS and CDR2 is YFSETQ. CDR3 sequence (DNA): TGCGCCAGCAGCTTGGTAGGGACACCAAACAATGAGCAGTTCTTC. Translating gives CASSLVGTPNNEQFF. The complete variable domain, with remaining parts taken from reference TRBV5-1 and TRBJ2-1, reads KAGVTQTPRYLIKTRGQQVTLSCSPISGHRSVSWYQQTPGQGLQFLFEYFSETQRNKGNFPGRFSGRQFSNSRSEMNVSTLELGDSALYLCASSLVGTPNNEQFFGPGTRLTVL.

This clonotype is classed as medium-sized. The chain links TRBV5-1 to TRBJ2-5; D perhaps matches TRBD2 (6 bases). This CDR3 spans 14 amino acids. The germline V and J ends were trimmed by 3 bases and 5 bases, with 14 bases remaining between them. The V gene's germline CDR1 is SGHRS and CDR2 YFSETQ. This CDR3 is CASSSGEVQETQYF. As DNA, the CDR3 is TGCGCCAGCAGCTCCGGGGAGGTGCAGGAGACCCAGTACTTC.

This clonotype was seen a few times. At one of its ends the junction is not consistent with the germline gene, which may arise from a read error. This chain joins TRBV27 and TRBJ1-5; the match to TRBD1 covers 7 bases. Germline V lookup: CDR1 MNHEY, CDR2 SMNVEV (reference sequence). The length of the CDR3 is 14 residues. The CDR3 protein is CASKQGGLSQPQNF. The CDR3 DNA sequence: TGTGCCAGCAAGCAGGGGGGGTTAAGTCAGCCCCAGAATTTT.

In its sample, this clonotype was seen many times. The chain uses TRBV15 and TRBJ2-3; D is perhaps TRBD1 or TRBD2 (5 bases each). CDR1 is LNHNV, CDR2 YYDKDF, per germline (reference sequence). V lost 2 bases and J lost 6, with 15 bases in between. This CDR3 is built from 15 residues. CDR3: CATSRIGTLRDTQYF. For the CDR3, the DNA is TGTGCCACCAGCAGAATTGGGACCCTCAGGGATACGCAGTATTTT.

This clonotype came up many times. The chain couples TRBV5-1 to TRBJ2-7, with 7 nucleotides matching TRBD2. V lost 1 base to trimming and J lost 5 bases; unmatched junction nucleotides: 6. Germline loops: CDR1 SGHRS, CDR2 YFSETQ. The CDR3 loop spans 14 amino acids. The CDR3 DNA follows: TGCGCCAGCAGCTTGTTAGCGGGCCCAAACGAGCAGTACTTC. Protein sequence: CASSLLAGPNEQYF.